The 32 T cell receptor beta chains listed next were all sequenced from one sample in a study of blood T cells in healthy people across ages. It was with a sample-barcoded 5' primer and a J-beta primer mix that a second PCR of roughly 7 to 12 cycles was run. A single record per CDR3 protein comes from TCRdb applying MiXCR to the 5' RACE reads. The sample yields about 1.8 million distinct CDR3 sequences, 49% seen once. Sequencing was done on a sample of blood. These receptors came from a woman aged 35 to 49 in good health.

The V gene is TRBV4-3, the J gene TRBJ2-3; TRBD2 matches 7 bases. V shed 0 bases and J 2 bases; nucleotides not matched to a gene: 11. The V gene's germline CDR1 is LGHNA and CDR2 YSLEER. CDR3 length equals 18 residues. CDR3 amino acids: CASSQDGLSGTVTDTQYF. CDR3 sequence (DNA): TGCGCCAGCAGCCAAGATGGGCTGAGCGGGACGGTCACAGATACGCAGTATTTT.

This clonotype was detected only a few times. The chain links TRBV7-6 to TRBJ2-1, with 9 bases identical to TRBD2. CDR1 and CDR2 (germline): SGHVS, FNYEAQ. This CDR3 has 15 residues. V shed 6 bases, J shed 6 bases, and the junction held 9 bases outside the gene matches. The chain's CDR3 is CASSLRSGGSNEQFF. CDR3 bases: TGTGCCAGCAGTCTCCGTAGCGGGGGATCCAATGAGCAGTTCTTC.

This chain joins TRBV11-3 and TRBJ2-1, with D possibly called TRBD1 or TRBD2 (5 bases each). Germline V lookup: CDR1 SGHNT, CDR2 YENEEA. V dropped 3 bases and J dropped 8 bases, with 14 bases sitting between them. CDR3 length: 14 amino acids. The CDR3 is CASSFADMEDEQFF. The DNA for the CDR3 is TGTGCCAGCAGCTTCGCGGACATGGAGGATGAGCAGTTCTTC.

V and J are TRBV4-1 and TRBJ2-5; either TRBD1 or TRBD2 may supply D (5 bases each). Judging by the DNA end, TRBJ2-7 fits better; the J call may be wrong. The germline V gene encodes CDR1 MGHRA and CDR2 YSYEKL. This CDR3 spans 15 amino acids. The CDR3 reads CASSLDRGAVNEQYF. The CDR3, as DNA: TGCGCCAGCAGCCTCGATCGGGGCGCAGTCAACGAGCAGTACTTC.

This clonotype has a handful of counts. Here the CDR3 reads CASSQVAREETQYF. The CDR3 DNA is TGTGCCAGCAGCCAAGTCGCGCGGGAAGAGACCCAGTACTTC. The rearrangement uses TRBV3-1 and TRBJ2-5; D is possibly TRBD2 (5 bases). The V gene lost 1 base and the J gene lost 3 bases, with 9 bases spanning the gap. This CDR3 comprises 14 residues. In germline, CDR1 is LGHDT, CDR2 YNNKEL (reference sequence).

The V and J genes are TRBV20-1 and TRBJ1-2, with TRBD1 identical over 7 bases. This CDR3 comprises 13 residues. Germline V gene lookup returns CDR1 DFQATT and CDR2 SNEGSKA (reference sequence). V shed 5 bases and J 8 bases; nucleotides not matched to a gene: 11. The CDR3 reads CSAQSYRGWGYTF. The CDR3 DNA reads TGCAGTGCTCAAAGCTACAGGGGCTGGGGCTACACCTTC.

This clonotype was seen a few times. The rearrangement links TRBV20-1 to TRBJ2-4; the D gene is possibly TRBD2 (6 bases). The CDR3 length is 13 residues. The V and J ends lost 0 bases and 8 bases respectively, with 11 bases between them. Per the germline V gene, CDR1 is DFQATT and CDR2 is SNEGSKA (reference sequence). CDR3 in DNA: TGCAGTGCTAGAGATAATTGGGGGGACATTCAGTACTTC. Residues: CSARDNWGDIQYF.

This clonotype was recorded a few times. The chain carries TRBV12-3 or TRBV12-4 and TRBJ2-1; D unresolved. Trimming cost V 8 bases and J 8 bases, with 7 bases left between them. The CDR3 runs to 10 residues. The CDR3 nucleotides read TGTGCCAGCTCCAACGATGAGCAGTTCTTC. Translated: CASSNDEQFF.

The chain employs TRBV5-1 and TRBJ1-1, with TRBD1 matching over 7 bases. Germline V lookup: CDR1 SGHRS, CDR2 YFSETQ. The J segment lost 3 bases and the V segment lost 1 base, leaving 3 bases of the junction unmatched. The CDR3 runs 14 residues. The CDR3 is CASSLNRGHTEAFF. The CDR3 DNA sequence: TGCGCCAGCAGCTTGAACAGGGGTCACACTGAAGCTTTCTTT.

The chain joins TRBV4-1 to TRBJ2-3, with a tentative D call TRBD2 (5 bases). CDR1 and CDR2 from the germline V gene are MGHRA and YSYEKL. Trimming pared 4 bases from V and 4 bases from J, leaving 12 bases between. The CDR3 has 14 amino acids. Here the CDR3 DNA reads TGCGCCAGCAGCCCCATGGAGGTGGCAGATACGCAGTATTTT. Its protein is CASSPMEVADTQYF.

This clonotype was recorded a few times. The J gene is TRBJ2-5, the V gene TRBV7-2; TRBD2 agrees at 8 bases. Trimming cost V 1 base and J 1 base; bases outside gene matches: 11. CDR1 and CDR2 from the germline V gene are SGHTA and FQGNSA. The CDR3 spans 18 residues. CDR3 DNA: TGTGCCAGCAGCTTAGTCCACGTCGGCGGGGGGTTCCAAGAGACCCAGTACTTC. Its translation: CASSLVHVGGGFQETQYF.

This chain connects TRBV18 to TRBJ2-5; perhaps TRBD1 as D (5 bases). CDR1 and CDR2 (germline): KGHSH, LQKENI. The CDR3 extends over 13 amino acids. Deletions cut 3 bases from V and 2 bases from J, with 7 bases between. This CDR3 reads CASSPYRQETQYF. CDR3 nucleotide sequence: TGTGCCAGCTCACCCTACAGGCAAGAGACCCAGTACTTC. The full variable domain, in which reference TRBV18 and TRBJ2-5 provide the parts outside the CDR3, is NAGVMQNPRHLVRRRGQEARLRCSPMKGHSHVYWYRQLPEEGLKFMVYLQKENIIDESGMPKERFSAEFPKEGPSILRIQQVVRGDSAAYFCASSPYRQETQYFGPGTRLLVL.

Notes on this clonotype: At one end the junction does not follow the germline gene, possibly because of a read error. The genes are TRBV7-2 and TRBJ1-5; 8 bases align to TRBD1. The germline gives CDR1 SGHTA, CDR2 FQGNSA. This CDR3 region has 15 residues. In DNA form, the CDR3 reads TGTCCCAGCAGCTTACAGACAGGGGGCAATCAGCCCCAGCATTTT. It is translated as CPSSLQTGGNQPQHF.

J is TRBJ1-2 and V is TRBV11-1; D unclear. The CDR3 loop spans 16 amino acids. Germline CDR1 and CDR2: SGHAT and FQDESV (reference sequence). Trimming removed 4 bases at V and 1 base at J, with 16 bases between. The CDR3 loop is CASSSRRNYDNYGYTF. CDR3 DNA: TGTGCCAGCAGCTCCAGGAGAAACTATGATAACTATGGCTACACCTTC.

The V and J genes are TRBV5-4 and TRBJ1-1; D might be TRBD1 (5 bases). The CDR3 runs to 16 residues. V was trimmed by 5 bases and J by 0 bases, leaving 17 bases between them. Per germline, CDR1 SGHNT and CDR2 YYREEE (reference sequence). Here the CDR3 reads CASRLPGRSMNTEAFF. The CDR3 coding sequence is TGTGCCAGCAGACTACCGGGACGGAGCATGAACACTGAAGCTTTCTTT.

This clonotype has just a few counts. Written as DNA, the CDR3 is TGCAGTCCCGGGACGGCGGCGGGTGGCTACACCTTC. It encodes CSPGTAAGGYTF. This sequence joins TRBV20-1 and TRBJ1-2; perhaps TRBD1 as D (5 bases). Germline loops: CDR1 DFQATT, CDR2 SNEGSKA (reference sequence). The CDR3 contains 12 residues. Trimming removed 8 bases at V and 7 bases at J, with 17 bases between.

This clonotype was counted only a few times. J is TRBJ2-1 and V is TRBV7-2, with a possible D match to TRBD2 (6 bases). V was clipped by 3 bases and J by 3 bases, with 18 bases between them. This CDR3 spans 17 amino acids. CDR1 and CDR2 (germline): SGHTA, FQGNSA. Written as DNA, the CDR3 is TGTGCCAGCAGCTTCCATATAGCGGACACCCTCTACAATGAGCAGTTCTTC. Amino acids: CASSFHIADTLYNEQFF.

The CDR3 nucleotides are TGTGCCAGCAGCTTGCCGAGCGGGGGCCCCACGGATGAGCAGTTCTTC. Amino acid sequence: CASSLPSGGPTDEQFF. This chain joins TRBV11-2 and TRBJ2-1, with TRBD2 matching 8 bases. V shed 3 bases, J shed 8 bases, and the junction held 12 bases outside the gene matches. CDR3 length: 16 amino acids. Germline V gene lookup returns CDR1 SGHAT and CDR2 FQNNGV.

This clonotype was counted only a few times. J is TRBJ2-1 and V is TRBV20-1; 8 positions agree with TRBD1. Germline CDR1 is DFQATT and CDR2 is SNEGSKA (reference sequence). Trimming at V came to 6 bases and at J to 8 bases, leaving 15 bases not matched to a gene. This CDR3 comprises 15 residues. The CDR3 coding sequence is TGCAGTGCCCAGACAGGGGTTCGAGTTTTCGATGAGCAGTTCTTC. Amino acid sequence: CSAQTGVRVFDEQFF.

This clonotype was detected only a few times. V and J are TRBV6-6 and TRBJ2-1; the D gene is possibly TRBD2 (5 bases). The CDR3 is 12 amino acids. Germline CDR1 MNHNY, CDR2 SVGAGI (reference sequence). V was pared by 5 bases and J by 10 bases, with 12 bases between. The CDR3 bases are TGTGCCAGCAGTCCTAGCCAGCCCGAGCAGTTCTTC. The encoded protein is CASSPSQPEQFF.

This clonotype turned up a few times. This rearrangement joins TRBV4-1 to TRBJ2-5; 9 bases fit TRBD2. Germline CDR1 reads MGHRA; CDR2 reads YSYEKL. The CDR3 extends over 16 amino acids. Losses at the gene ends were 5 bases for V and 2 bases for J; bases not matched to a gene: 9. The CDR3 loop is CASSSRTSARQETQYF. The CDR3 nucleotides read TGCGCCAGCAGCTCACGGACTAGCGCCCGACAAGAGACCCAGTACTTC.

This clonotype occurred once. The chain's CDR3 is CASSNPGGWEQFF. DNA for the CDR3: TGTGCCAGCAGCAACCCGGGGGGATGGGAGCAGTTCTTC. The gene calls are TRBV11-2 and TRBJ2-1; 7 positions agree with TRBD2. CDR1 SGHAT and CDR2 FQNNGV come from the germline V gene. The CDR3 is made up of 13 amino acids. Germline trimming cut 5 bases from V and 10 bases from J; bases unmatched to any gene: 8. The whole variable domain, filled in from reference TRBV11-2 and TRBJ2-1, reads EAGVAQSPRYKIIEKRQSVAFWCNPISGHATLYWYQQILGQGPKLLIQFQNNGVVDDSQLPKDRFSAERLKGVDSTLKIQPAKLEDSAVYLCASSNPGGWEQFFGPGTRLTVL.

This sequence joins TRBV5-1 and TRBJ1-2; D is uncertain. Germline CDR1 reads SGHRS; CDR2 reads YFSETQ. Trimming took 5 bases from V and 1 from J, leaving 12 bases between them. The CDR3 has 14 residues. The CDR3 sequence: CASRVGGVNYGYTF. The DNA for the CDR3 is TGCGCCAGCAGGGTAGGTGGCGTTAACTATGGCTACACCTTC.

The gene calls are TRBV7-2 and TRBJ2-5, with 7 bases matching TRBD1. The germline gives CDR1 SGHTA, CDR2 FQGNSA. V dropped 11 bases and J dropped 2; count of bases not matched to a gene: 17. CDR3 size: 16 residues. Here the CDR3 reads CAADEPGGTVQETQYF. CDR3 sequence (DNA): TGTGCCGCGGACGAGCCAGGGGGTACTGTTCAAGAGACCCAGTACTTC.

This chain joins TRBV5-1 and TRBJ1-1, with D unclear. Germline CDR1 and CDR2: SGHRS and YFSETQ. The CDR3 spans 13 residues. The ends were cut back, 5 bases at V and 0 bases at J, with 8 bases in the middle. The CDR3 loop reads CASSVRVNTEAFF. CDR3 DNA sequence: TGCGCCAGCAGTGTAAGGGTGAACACTGAAGCTTTCTTT.

This clonotype has just a few counts. The chain's CDR3 is CSALLAGIGEKLFF. The CDR3 DNA follows: TGCAGTGCCTTATTGGCGGGCATTGGGGAAAAACTGTTTTTT. This chain links TRBV20-1 with TRBJ1-4; D ambiguous. This CDR3 contains 14 residues. V was pared by 6 bases and J by 8 bases, with 19 bases between. The germline gives CDR1 DFQATT, CDR2 SNEGSKA (reference sequence).

The V and J genes are TRBV28 and TRBJ1-4; 10 bases align to TRBD1. Germline values: CDR1 MDHEN, CDR2 SYDVKM. V lost 10 bases to trimming and J lost 14 bases; unmatched junction nucleotides: 25. The length of the CDR3 is 17 residues. The CDR3 loop is CATPYATGDRGLGGLFF. DNA of the CDR3: TGTGCCACCCCTTACGCCACAGGGGACAGGGGCCTCGGCGGGCTGTTTTTT.

This chain uses TRBV2 with TRBJ2-3, with D tentatively TRBD1 (6 bases). The CDR3 loop spans 12 amino acids. Germline values: CDR1 SNHLY, CDR2 FYNNEI. The V end was cut by 8 bases, the J end by 4 bases, with 10 bases between. The CDR3 DNA is TGTGCCAGCGAACAGGGTCCAGATACGCAGTATTTT. Its protein product is CASEQGPDTQYF.

The chain uses TRBV6-2 or TRBV6-3 and TRBJ2-1; D is possibly TRBD2 (5 bases). CDR3 length: 16 amino acids. Germline lookup yields CDR1 MNHEY and CDR2 SVGEGT. V was clipped by 3 bases and J by 8 bases, with 20 bases between them. The CDR3 sequence is CASSYSIEQLSDEQFF. The CDR3 nucleotides read TGTGCCAGCAGTTATTCGATTGAACAGCTTAGCGATGAGCAGTTCTTC.

The V call is TRBV29-1, the J call TRBJ1-2; D perhaps matches TRBD1 (6 bases). Germline CDR1 is SQVTM and CDR2 is ANQGSEA. The V gene lost 4 bases and the J gene lost 6 bases, with 15 bases spanning the gap. CDR3 length equals 13 residues. CDR3 DNA: TGCAGCGTTGTGGGGGGCGGGACTGATGGCTACACCTTC. It codes for CSVVGGGTDGYTF.

This chain connects TRBV4-2 to TRBJ2-1, with D possibly TRBD2 on 7 matching bases. This CDR3 has 18 residues. The germline V gene has CDR1 LGHNA and CDR2 YNFKEQ. The ends were cut back, 1 base at V and 5 bases at J, with 21 bases in the middle. As DNA, the CDR3 is TGTGCCAGCAGCCAAGGCTCCGAGCCGGGGGGCAGCGACAATGAGCAGTTCTTC. As protein: CASSQGSEPGGSDNEQFF.

The V and J genes are TRBV6-5 and TRBJ1-4; no definite D call. This CDR3 has 16 residues. Germline lookup yields CDR1 MNHEY and CDR2 SVGAGI. Between the trimmed V and J ends, which lost 6 bases and 0 bases, there was a span of 14 bases. The CDR3, as DNA: TGTGCCAGCAGACCCAGCTACAGAGCAACTAATGAAAAACTGTTTTTT. Its translation: CASRPSYRATNEKLFF.